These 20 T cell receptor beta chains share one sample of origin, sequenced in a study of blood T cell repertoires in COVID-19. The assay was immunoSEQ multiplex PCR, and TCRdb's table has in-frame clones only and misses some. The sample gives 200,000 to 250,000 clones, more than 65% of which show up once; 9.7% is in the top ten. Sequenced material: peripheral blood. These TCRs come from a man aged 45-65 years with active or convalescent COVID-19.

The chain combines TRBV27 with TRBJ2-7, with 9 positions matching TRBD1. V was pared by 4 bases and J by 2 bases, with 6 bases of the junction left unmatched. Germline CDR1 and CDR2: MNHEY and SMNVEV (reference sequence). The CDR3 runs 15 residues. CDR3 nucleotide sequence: TGTGCCAGCAGTTCAACAGGGGGCCGAACCTACGAGCAGTACTTC. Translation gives CASSSTGGRTYEQYF.

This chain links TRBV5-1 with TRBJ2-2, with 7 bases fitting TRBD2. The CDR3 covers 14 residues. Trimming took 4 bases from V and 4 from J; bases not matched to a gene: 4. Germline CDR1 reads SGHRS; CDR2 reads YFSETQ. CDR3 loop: CASSRPGGTGELFF. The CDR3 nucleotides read TGCGCCAGCAGCCGACCGGGAGGCACCGGGGAGCTGTTTTTT.

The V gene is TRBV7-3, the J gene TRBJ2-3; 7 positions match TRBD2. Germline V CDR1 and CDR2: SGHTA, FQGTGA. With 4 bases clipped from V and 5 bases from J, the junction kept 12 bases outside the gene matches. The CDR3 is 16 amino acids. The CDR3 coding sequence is TGTGCCAGCAGCTGGGGCCCTTTCGGGGGGAAAGATACGCAGTATTTT. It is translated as CASSWGPFGGKDTQYF. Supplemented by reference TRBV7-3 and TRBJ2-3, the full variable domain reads GAGVSQTPSNKVTEKGKYVELRCDPISGHTALYWYRQSLGQGPEFLIYFQGTGAADDSGLPNDRFFAVRPEGSVSTLKIQRTERGDSAVYLCASSWGPFGGKDTQYFGPGTRLTVL.

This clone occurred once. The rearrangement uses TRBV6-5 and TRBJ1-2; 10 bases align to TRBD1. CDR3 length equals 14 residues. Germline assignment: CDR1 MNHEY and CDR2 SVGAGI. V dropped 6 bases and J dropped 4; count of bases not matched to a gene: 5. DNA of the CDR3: TGTGCCAGCAGCCGGACAGGGGGTTCCTATGGCTACACCTTC. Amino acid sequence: CASSRTGGSYGYTF.

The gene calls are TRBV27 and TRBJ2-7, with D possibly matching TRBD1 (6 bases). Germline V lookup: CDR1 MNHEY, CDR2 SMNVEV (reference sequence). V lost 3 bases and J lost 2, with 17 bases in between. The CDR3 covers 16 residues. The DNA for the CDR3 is TGTGCCAGCAGTTTTCTGTTGACAGGCACACCCTACGAGCAGTACTTC. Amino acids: CASSFLLTGTPYEQYF.

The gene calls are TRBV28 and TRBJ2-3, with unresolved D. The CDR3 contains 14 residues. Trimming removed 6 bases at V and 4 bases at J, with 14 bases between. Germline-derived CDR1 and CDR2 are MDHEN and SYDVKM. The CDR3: CASSRSPRPDTQYF. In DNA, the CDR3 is TGTGCCAGCAGCCGATCGCCGAGGCCAGATACGCAGTATTTT.

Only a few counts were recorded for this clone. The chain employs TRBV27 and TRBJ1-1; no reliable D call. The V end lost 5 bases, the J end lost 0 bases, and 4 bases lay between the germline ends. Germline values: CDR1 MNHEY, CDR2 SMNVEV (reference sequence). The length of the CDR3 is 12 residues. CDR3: CASSGMNTEAFF. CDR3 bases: TGTGCCAGCAGTGGCATGAACACTGAAGCTTTCTTT.

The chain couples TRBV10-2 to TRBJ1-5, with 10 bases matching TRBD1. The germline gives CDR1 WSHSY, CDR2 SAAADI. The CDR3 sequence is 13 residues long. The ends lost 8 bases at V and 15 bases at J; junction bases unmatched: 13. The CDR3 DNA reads TGCGCCAGCGTCCGGGACAGGGGTCCTCTAGGGCATTTT. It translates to CASVRDRGPLGHF.

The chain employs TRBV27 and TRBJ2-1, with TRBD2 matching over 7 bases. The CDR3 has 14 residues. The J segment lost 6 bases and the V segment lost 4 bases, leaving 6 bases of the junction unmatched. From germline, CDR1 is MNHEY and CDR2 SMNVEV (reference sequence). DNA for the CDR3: TGTGCCAGCAGTTGGGAGGGGTTGGGCAATGAGCAGTTCTTC. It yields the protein CASSWEGLGNEQFF.

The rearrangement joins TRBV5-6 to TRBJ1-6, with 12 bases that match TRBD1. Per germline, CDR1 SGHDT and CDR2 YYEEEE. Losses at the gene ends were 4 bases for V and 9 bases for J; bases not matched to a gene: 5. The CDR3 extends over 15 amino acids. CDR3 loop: CASSRDRGQGSPLHF. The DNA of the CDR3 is TGTGCCAGCAGCAGGGACAGGGGGCAAGGTTCACCCCTCCACTTT. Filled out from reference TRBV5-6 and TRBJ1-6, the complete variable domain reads DAGVTQSPTHLIKTRGQQVTLRCSPKSGHDTVSWYQQALGQGPQFIFQYYEEEERQRGNFPDRFSGHQFPNYSSELNVNALLLGDSALYLCASSRDRGQGSPLHFGNGTRLTVT.

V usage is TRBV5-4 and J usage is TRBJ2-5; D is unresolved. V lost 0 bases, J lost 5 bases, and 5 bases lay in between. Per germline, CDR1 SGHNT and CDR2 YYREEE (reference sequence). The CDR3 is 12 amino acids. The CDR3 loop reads CASSLEQETQYF. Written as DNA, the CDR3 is TGTGCCAGCAGCTTGGAACAGGAGACCCAGTACTTC.

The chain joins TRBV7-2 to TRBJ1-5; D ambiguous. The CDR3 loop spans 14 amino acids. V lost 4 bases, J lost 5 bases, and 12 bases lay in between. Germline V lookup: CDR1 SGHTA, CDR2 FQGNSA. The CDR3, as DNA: TGTGCCAGCAGCTCGTCCGACACCTATCAGCCCCAGCATTTT. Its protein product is CASSSSDTYQPQHF.

CDR3 loop: CASSQDVLTGFEQYF. In DNA, the CDR3 is TGCGCCAGCAGCCAAGATGTCTTAACGGGGTTCGAGCAGTACTTC. The chain links TRBV4-3 to TRBJ2-7; possible D gene TRBD2, 5 bases. The CDR3 length is 15 residues. Trimming took 0 bases from V and 6 from J, leaving 15 bases between them. The germline CDR1 and CDR2 sequences are LGHNA and YSLEER.

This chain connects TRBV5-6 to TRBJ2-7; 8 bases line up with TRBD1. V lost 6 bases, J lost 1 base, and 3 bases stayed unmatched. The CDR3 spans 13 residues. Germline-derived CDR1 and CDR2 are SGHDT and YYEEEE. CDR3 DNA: TGTGCCAGCACACGGGACAGGTCCTACGAGCAGTACGTC. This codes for CASTRDRSYEQYV.

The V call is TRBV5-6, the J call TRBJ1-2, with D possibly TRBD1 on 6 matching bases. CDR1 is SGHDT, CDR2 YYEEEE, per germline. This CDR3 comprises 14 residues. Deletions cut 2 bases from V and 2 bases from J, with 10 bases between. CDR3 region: CASSFLDRNYGYTF. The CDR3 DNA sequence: TGTGCCAGCAGCTTCTTAGACAGGAACTATGGCTACACCTTC.

CDR3 bases: TGTGCCAGCAGCTTAGGGCTAGTGAGTATTTACAATGAGCAGTTCTTC. Its protein product is CASSLGLVSIYNEQFF. The rearrangement uses TRBV7-8 and TRBJ2-1; D gene unclear. V lost 1 base and J 4 bases, leaving 14 bases between the germline ends. The CDR3 is made up of 16 amino acids. The V gene's germline CDR1 is SGHVS and CDR2 FQNEAQ. Full variable domain (outside the CDR3, taken from reference TRBV7-8 and TRBJ2-1): GAGVSQSPRYKVAKRGQDVALRCDPISGHVSLFWYQQALGQGPEFLTYFQNEAQLDKSGLPSDRFFAERPEGSVSTLKIQRTQQEDSAVYLCASSLGLVSIYNEQFFGPGTRLTVL.

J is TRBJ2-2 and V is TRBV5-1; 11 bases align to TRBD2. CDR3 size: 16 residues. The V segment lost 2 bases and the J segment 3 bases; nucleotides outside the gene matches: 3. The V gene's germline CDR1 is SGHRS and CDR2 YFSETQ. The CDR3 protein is CASSLLAGDYTGELFF. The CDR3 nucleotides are TGCGCCAGCAGCTTACTAGCGGGAGACTACACCGGGGAGCTGTTTTTT.

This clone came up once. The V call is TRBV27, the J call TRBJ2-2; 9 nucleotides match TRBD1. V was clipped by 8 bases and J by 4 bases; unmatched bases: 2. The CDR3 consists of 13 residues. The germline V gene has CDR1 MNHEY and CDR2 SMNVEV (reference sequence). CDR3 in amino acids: CASRDRVTGELFF. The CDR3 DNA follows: TGTGCCAGCCGGGACAGGGTCACCGGGGAGCTGTTTTTT.

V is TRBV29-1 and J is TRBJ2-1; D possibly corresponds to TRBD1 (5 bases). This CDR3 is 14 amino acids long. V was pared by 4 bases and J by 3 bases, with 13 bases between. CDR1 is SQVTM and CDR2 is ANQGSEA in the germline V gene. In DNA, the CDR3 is TGCAGCGTTGGGGGTGGGGCTAACTACAATGAGCAGTTCTTC. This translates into CSVGGGANYNEQFF.

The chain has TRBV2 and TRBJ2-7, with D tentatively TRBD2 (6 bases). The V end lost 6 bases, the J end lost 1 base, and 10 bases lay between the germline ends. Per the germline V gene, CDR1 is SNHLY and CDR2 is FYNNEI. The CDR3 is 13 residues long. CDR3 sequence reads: CASRDYRSYEQYV. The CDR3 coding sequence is TGTGCCAGCAGGGACTATCGATCCTACGAGCAGTACGTC.